Listed below are T cell receptor beta chains from one sample, sequenced in a study of blood T cell repertoires in COVID-19. The data were produced by immunoSEQ multiplex PCR, yet TCRdb's version contains in-frame clones alone and is incomplete. The table includes about 54,000 clones, about 90% detected once. The sequencing input was peripheral blood. These receptors came from a man in his 60s with active COVID-19. The CDR3 runs from the conserved cysteine through the conserved F or W. The D gene is left open where the match is weak. The size field is filled for only some rows; it gives once, few, many or a size class.

size: .
J: TRBJ1-4
D: TRBD1
V: TRBV3-1/TRBV3-2
CDR3: CASSHPSRDREEKLFF
DNA: TGTGCCAGCAGCCACCCGTCGCGGGACAGGGAGGAAAAACTGTTTTTT

size: .
J: TRBJ2-6
D: .
V: TRBV14
CDR3: CASSQEIRVSGANVLTF
DNA: TGTGCCAGCAGCCAAGAGATCAGGGTCTCTGGGGCCAACGTCCTGACTTTC

size: few
J: TRBJ1-1
D: TRBD1
V: TRBV18
CDR3: CASSRRGHDTEAFF
DNA: TGTGCCAGCTCCCGGAGGGGGCACGACACTGAAGCTTTCTTT

size: few
J: TRBJ2-3
D: TRBD1
V: TRBV11-2
CDR3: CASSLTGDPTDTQYF
DNA: TGTGCCAGCAGCTTAACAGGGGACCCCACAGATACGCAGTATTTT

size: few
J: TRBJ2-1
D: TRBD2
V: TRBV10-3
CDR3: CAISGLAEAYNEQFF
DNA: TGTGCCATCAGTGGGCTAGCGGAGGCCTACAATGAGCAGTTCTTC

size: .
J: TRBJ2-4
D: TRBD1
V: TRBV27
CDR3: CASSPAQTGTAKNIQYF
DNA: TGTGCCAGCAGTCCCGCCCAGACAGGGACAGCCAAAAACATTCAGTACTTC

size: .
J: TRBJ2-1
D: TRBD2
V: TRBV7-6
CDR3: CASSSPTSGLYNEQFF
DNA: TGTGCCAGCAGCAGCCCGACTAGCGGGCTTTACAATGAGCAGTTCTTC

size: .
J: TRBJ1-5
D: .
V: TRBV11-2
CDR3: CASSLWAGSNQPQHF
DNA: TGTGCCAGCAGCCTCTGGGCGGGTAGCAATCAGCCCCAGCATTTT

size: .
J: TRBJ2-1
D: .
V: TRBV29-1
CDR3: CSVGGPPYEQFF
DNA: TGCAGCGTTGGGGGCCCGCCGTATGAGCAGTTCTTC

size: once
J: TRBJ2-3
D: TRBD2
V: TRBV10-3
CDR3: CAIRGGVDGDTQYF
DNA: TGTGCCATCAGGGGAGGGGTGGATGGAGATACGCAGTATTTT

size: .
J: TRBJ2-3
D: .
V: TRBV19
CDR3: CASSTVPEGTDTQYF
DNA: TGTGCCAGTAGTACCGTCCCGGAGGGCACAGATACGCAGTATTTT